The sequence of this T cell receptor (beta chain) was determined in a study of blood T cell repertoires in COVID-19. Across the whole study: From the United States, Italy and Spain came samples of acute and convalescent COVID-19.

Measured with immunoSEQ multiplex PCR; TCRdb has only the in-frame clones, and not every one. Of some 150,000 clones listed, about four fifths are singletons. The CDR3 length is 16 residues. Germline values: CDR1 MNHEY, CDR2 SVGAGI. V lost 3 bases and J 6 bases, leaving 15 bases between the germline ends. This sequence originates from a man aged 50 to 60 who had recovered from COVID-19. Material: PBMCs or T cells enriched from blood (not recorded which). V and J are TRBV6-5 and TRBJ1-6; TRBD1 is a possible D gene (6 bases). The CDR3 sequence is CASSYNGGTLNSPLHF. The CDR3 DNA reads as TGTGCCAGCAGTTATAACGGGGGGACACTTAATTCACCCCTCCACTTT.